This note documents a single T cell receptor (beta chain) sequence. Its target is unknown. This entry comes from a study of T cells in Graves' hyperthyroidism and ophthalmopathy. Background on the study: Peripheral blood collection took place at initial diagnosis, before any treatment.

The CDR3 regions of TCR beta were amplified from RNA transcripts. Researchers ran a first-round RT-PCR on the TCR CDR3 using the HTBI primer set. TCRdb re-called the multiplex PCR reads through MiXCR, storing one row per CDR3 protein. Of more than 300,000 distinct CDR3 sequences listed, about a sixth are singletons. Study-wide findings and caveats: Expanded thyroid clonotypes (above 0.001) were mostly also found in blood.

Trimming removed 4 bases from V and 7 bases from J, with 10 bases in between. CDR1 is KGHSH, CDR2 LQKENI, per germline. The CDR3 has 13 residues. Clinical symptoms, serum thyroxine and TRAb, thyroid ultrasound and orbital computed tomography together formed the diagnostic basis. The authors obtained PBMCs from about 9.5 ml of fresh peripheral blood. The receptor comes from a woman in her thirties with Graves' hyperthyroidism that later progressed to Graves' ophthalmopathy. The V and J genes are TRBV18 and TRBJ2-2; D remains ambiguous. Sample: blood. The CDR3 nucleotides read TGTGCCAGCTCACGCCCCGAAGTCGGGGAGCTGTTTTTT. This translates into CASSRPEVGELFF.